Below, 2 T cell receptor beta chains from the same sample are listed, as sequenced in a study of blood T cell repertoires in COVID-19. The assay was immunoSEQ multiplex PCR, and TCRdb's table has in-frame clones only and misses some. The sample shows over 200,000 clones, 84% of them seen only once. The sequenced sample was PBMCs or T cells enriched from blood (not recorded which). These receptors were obtained from a man aged 55-75 years who had recovered from COVID-19.

CDR3 sequence reads: CASSKTGYYGYTF. The DNA for the CDR3 is TGTGCCAGCAGCAAGACAGGATACTATGGCTACACCTTC. The chain combines TRBV5-8 with TRBJ1-2; a weak D match, TRBD1 (6 bases). Germline assignment: CDR1 SGHTS and CDR2 YDEGEE. The CDR3 sequence is 13 residues long. Trimming shortened V by 4 bases and J by 3 bases, and 10 bases separated the two germline ends.

V and J are TRBV12-3 or TRBV12-4 and TRBJ1-1; a possible D gene is TRBD1 (5 bases). The CDR3 is made up of 11 amino acids. The V end lost 7 bases, the J end lost 4 bases, and 7 bases lay between the germline ends. The CDR3: CASTGGTEAFF. Written as DNA, the CDR3 is TGTGCCAGCACGGGGGGCACTGAAGCTTTCTTT.